The 31 T cell receptor beta chains in this list originate from one sample, sequenced in a study of early T cells in non-severe SARS-CoV-2 infection. TCRdb used MiXCR to reprocess the 5' RACE reads, holding one entry per CDR3 protein. The data show fewer than 120,000 distinct CDR3 sequences, with roughly 12% seen just once and less than 4.5% held by the top ten. The material sequenced was whole blood, taken at baseline. The receptors were sampled from an adult who was a healthcare worker with PCR-confirmed SARS-CoV-2 infection or an uninfected control (not recorded which).

Only a few counts were recorded for this clonotype. This chain links TRBV7-2 with TRBJ2-5; D gene unclear. In germline, CDR1 is SGHTA, CDR2 FQGNSA. This CDR3 has 14 residues. Trimming cost V 3 bases and J 5 bases, with 13 bases left between them. CDR3 coding DNA: TGTGCCAGCAGCTTGGACCGCTCACGGGAGACCCAGTACTTC. This encodes CASSLDRSRETQYF.

The CDR3 spells CASPPGQGSADTQYF. The CDR3 bases are TGTGCCAGCCCACCGGGACAGGGATCCGCAGATACGCAGTATTTT. V usage is TRBV28 and J usage is TRBJ2-3; TRBD1 aligns across 9 bases. This CDR3 region has 15 residues. V shed 8 bases and J 4 bases; nucleotides not matched to a gene: 10. The germline V gene encodes CDR1 MDHEN and CDR2 SYDVKM. Full variable domain (remainder filled in from reference TRBV28 and TRBJ2-3): DVKVTQSSRYLVKRTGEKVFLECVQDMDHENMFWYRQDPGLGLRLIYFSYDVKMKEKGDIPEGYSVSREKKERFSLILESASTNQTSMYLCASPPGQGSADTQYFGPGTRLTVL.

Many counts were recorded for this clonotype. The chain combines TRBV6-6 with TRBJ2-7, with D maybe TRBD1 (5 bases). This CDR3 contains 14 residues. Germline CDR1 and CDR2: MNHNY and SVGAGI (reference sequence). Trimming stripped 0 bases from V and 7 bases from J, with 13 bases between. As DNA, the CDR3 is TGTGCCAGCAGTTACTCGGGCAGGGTGGGGGAGCAGTACTTC. This translates into CASSYSGRVGEQYF.

J is TRBJ2-7 and V is TRBV4-1, with 7 bases matching TRBD1. This CDR3 is 14 amino acids long. V shed 2 bases, J shed 2 bases, and the junction held 3 bases outside the gene matches. Germline V gene lookup returns CDR1 MGHRA and CDR2 YSYEKL. CDR3 DNA sequence: TGCGCCAGCAGCCAATTTCAGGGGGCCTACGAGCAGTACTTC. This gives the protein CASSQFQGAYEQYF.

CDR3: CASNFRGGYTF. The CDR3 DNA is TGTGCCAGCAATTTCCGAGGTGGCTACACCTTC. This rearrangement joins TRBV12-3 or TRBV12-4 to TRBJ1-2; D call uncertain. The V and J ends lost 7 bases and 7 bases respectively, with 10 bases between them. This CDR3 has 11 residues.

This rearrangement joins TRBV7-3 to TRBJ2-2; D possibly corresponds to TRBD2 (5 bases). The germline V and J ends were trimmed by 5 bases and 7 bases, with 26 bases remaining between them. Germline V CDR1 and CDR2: SGHTA, FQGTGA. This CDR3 has 18 residues. CDR3 region: CASSLVSSAREIGGELFF. CDR3 DNA sequence: TGTGCCAGCAGCCTAGTTTCCAGTGCCCGGGAAATAGGCGGGGAGCTGTTTTTT.

The rearrangement joins TRBV7-3 to TRBJ2-2; 7 bases agree with TRBD2. Germline-derived CDR1 and CDR2 are SGHTA and FQGTGA. After removal of 3 bases from V and 2 bases from J, the junction contained 3 bases not matched to a gene. CDR3 length equals 15 residues. The CDR3 protein is CASSFSAGNTGELFF. CDR3 sequence (DNA): TGTGCCAGCAGCTTCTCAGCGGGAAACACCGGGGAGCTGTTTTTT. Full variable domain (rest looked up from reference TRBV7-3 and TRBJ2-2): GAGVSQTPSNKVTEKGKYVELRCDPISGHTALYWYRQSLGQGPEFLIYFQGTGAADDSGLPNDRFFAVRPEGSVSTLKIQRTERGDSAVYLCASSFSAGNTGELFFGEGSRLTVL.

The chain employs TRBV5-1 and TRBJ2-1, with 8 bases identical to TRBD2. Germline V CDR1 and CDR2: SGHRS, YFSETQ. The CDR3 spans 15 residues. Trimming removed 4 bases from V and 2 bases from J; junction bases left unmatched: 5. Here the CDR3 DNA reads TGCGCCAGCAGCACAGCGGGGGTCCCCTACAATGAGCAGTTCTTC. This gives the protein CASSTAGVPYNEQFF.

The chain employs TRBV7-9 and TRBJ2-6; D possibly corresponds to TRBD1 (5 bases). Germline V lookup: CDR1 SEHNR, CDR2 FQNEAQ (reference sequence). The CDR3 consists of 18 residues. The V end lost 2 bases, the J end lost 0 bases, and 14 bases lay between the germline ends. CDR3: CASSLWGSVNSGANVLTF. CDR3 coding DNA: TGTGCCAGCAGCTTATGGGGCAGTGTTAACTCTGGGGCCAACGTCCTGACTTTC.

This clonotype was counted only a few times. The chain carries TRBV10-3 and TRBJ2-2, with D unresolved. In germline, CDR1 is ENHRY, CDR2 SYGVKD. V lost 6 bases to trimming and J lost 9 bases, with 8 bases between them. The CDR3 extends over 11 amino acids. The CDR3 region has the DNA TGTGCCATCAGCTTCGCCCGGGAGCTGTTTTTT. Its protein is CAISFARELFF.

This clonotype was detected only a few times. The rearrangement joins TRBV6-1 to TRBJ1-5; tentative D call: TRBD1 (6 bases). This CDR3 is built from 15 residues. Trimming cost V 0 bases and J 5 bases, with 11 bases left between them. CDR1 and CDR2 (germline): MNHNS, SASEGT. The chain's CDR3 is CASSEAGQTDQPQHF. The CDR3 DNA reads TGTGCCAGCAGTGAAGCTGGACAGACCGATCAGCCCCAGCATTTT.

This clonotype has ten or more counts. The gene calls are TRBV7-7 and TRBJ2-2; D is unresolved. Trimming took 5 bases from V and 0 from J, leaving 13 bases between them. The CDR3 sequence is 16 residues long. Germline lookup yields CDR1 SSHAT and CDR2 FNYEAQ (reference sequence). The CDR3 nucleotides are TGTGCCAGCAGCACGAAGGACGGAACGAACACCGGGGAGCTGTTTTTT. Residues: CASSTKDGTNTGELFF.

This chain links TRBV14 with TRBJ1-2; D is unresolved. The CDR3 contains 14 residues. Germline assignment: CDR1 SGHDN and CDR2 FVKESK. Between the trimmed V and J ends, which lost 1 base and 4 bases, there was a span of 10 bases. The CDR3 here is CASSQVTFGYGYTF. CDR3 nucleotide sequence: TGTGCCAGCAGCCAAGTGACCTTTGGCTATGGCTACACCTTC.

This clonotype was picked up a small number of times. V is TRBV9 and J is TRBJ2-7; tentative D call: TRBD2 (5 bases). V shed 4 bases and J shed 3 bases, with 14 bases lying between them. The CDR3 covers 14 residues. Germline V gives CDR1 SGDLS, CDR2 YYNGEE. The DNA of the CDR3 is TGTGCCAGCAGCCCTCGGTTTAGCGACTACGAGCAGTACTTC. Amino acids: CASSPRFSDYEQYF.

This clonotype was seen more than once but under ten times. The chain combines TRBV18 with TRBJ1-6; D call uncertain. Germline CDR1 reads KGHSH; CDR2 reads LQKENI. The CDR3 covers 15 residues. V was pared by 3 bases and J by 7 bases, with 13 bases between. CDR3 sequence (DNA): TGTGCCAGCTCACCCAGCAAAGGTCGGAATTCACCCCTCCACTTT. This gives the protein CASSPSKGRNSPLHF.

This clonotype was recorded a few times. The rearrangement uses TRBV5-6 and TRBJ1-5, with D possibly matching TRBD1 (5 bases). Trimming left V 4 bases short and J 5 bases short, with 13 bases between. The CDR3 is 14 residues long. Germline loops: CDR1 SGHDT, CDR2 YYEEEE. Here the CDR3 reads CASSRQGPDQPQHF. The CDR3 DNA follows: TGTGCCAGCAGCCGCCAGGGTCCGGATCAGCCCCAGCATTTT.

This clonotype was counted a few times. The chain is built from TRBV29-1 and TRBJ1-2; possible D gene TRBD1, 6 bases. Germline V gene lookup returns CDR1 SQVTM and CDR2 ANQGSEA. The CDR3 covers 12 residues. V was pared by 6 bases and J by 6 bases, with 14 bases between. CDR3 residues: CSVQQGSNGYTF. The CDR3 DNA sequence: TGCAGCGTCCAACAGGGAAGCAATGGCTACACCTTC.

There are a few counts of this clonotype. V usage is TRBV12-3 or TRBV12-4 and J usage is TRBJ1-4; weak D call: TRBD1 (5 bases). V was trimmed by 5 bases and J by 4 bases, leaving 8 bases between them. CDR3 size: 13 residues. CDR3 DNA: TGTGCCAGCAGTGACAGTCTTAATGAAAAACTGTTTTTT. This sequence encodes CASSDSLNEKLFF.

V usage is TRBV6-6 and J usage is TRBJ1-1, with 8 bases matching TRBD1. After removal of 3 bases from V and 8 bases from J, the junction contained 8 bases not matched to a gene. The germline V gene encodes CDR1 MNHNY and CDR2 SVGAGI (reference sequence). This CDR3 region has 14 residues. The CDR3 sequence: CASSYTGGDLEAFF. CDR3 nucleotide sequence: TGTGCCAGCAGTTATACAGGGGGTGACCTAGAAGCTTTCTTT.

The rearrangement links TRBV10-3 to TRBJ2-7, with 11 bases that match TRBD1. Germline V lookup: CDR1 ENHRY, CDR2 SYGVKD. The trim removed 4 bases at V and 3 bases at J, leaving 2 bases unmatched. The CDR3 consists of 14 residues. The CDR3 protein is CAISGTGGIYEQYF. In DNA form, the CDR3 reads TGTGCCATCAGTGGGACAGGGGGCATCTACGAGCAGTACTTC.

The V call is TRBV6-1, the J call TRBJ2-6; D unclear. The CDR3 runs to 13 residues. The germline V gene has CDR1 MNHNS and CDR2 SASEGT. The germline V and J ends were trimmed by 9 bases and 0 bases, with 6 bases remaining between them. For the CDR3, the DNA is TGTGCCAGTAAGAGCTCTGGGGCCAACGTCCTGACTTTC. Translating gives CASKSSGANVLTF.

This clonotype was seen more than once but under ten times. The chain links TRBV2 to TRBJ2-7; D perhaps matches TRBD1 (6 bases). Deletions cut 6 bases from V and 5 bases from J, with 14 bases between. Germline V gene lookup returns CDR1 SNHLY and CDR2 FYNNEI. CDR3 size: 13 residues. CDR3 nucleotides: TGTGCCAGCAGCTCACAGGGTTACAACGAGCAGTACTTC. Encoded protein: CASSSQGYNEQYF.

The rearrangement uses TRBV7-2 and TRBJ2-3; unclear D gene. Trimming removed 4 bases from V and 2 bases from J, with 7 bases in between. This CDR3 has 13 residues. Germline V lookup: CDR1 SGHTA, CDR2 FQGNSA. DNA of the CDR3: TGTGCCAGCAGCTCTACAGACACAGATACGCAGTATTTT. Protein: CASSSTDTDTQYF. Filled out from reference TRBV7-2 and TRBJ2-3, the complete variable domain reads GAGVSQSPSNKVTEKGKDVELRCDPISGHTALYWYRQSLGQGLEFLIYFQGNSAPDKSGLPSDRFSAERTGGSVSTLTIQRTQQEDSAVYLCASSSTDTDTQYFGPGTRLTVL.

This clonotype was recorded many times. The rearrangement joins TRBV5-1 to TRBJ2-7; D perhaps matches TRBD1 (5 bases). CDR1 and CDR2 from the germline V gene are SGHRS and YFSETQ. There are 15 residues in the CDR3. Trimming cost V 1 base and J 4 bases, with 15 bases left between them. CDR3 coding DNA: TGCGCCAGCAGCTTGTACCCTGTAGCAGGGTACGAGCAGTACTTC. Its protein product is CASSLYPVAGYEQYF. Supplemented by reference TRBV5-1 and TRBJ2-7, the full variable domain reads KAGVTQTPRYLIKTRGQQVTLSCSPISGHRSVSWYQQTPGQGLQFLFEYFSETQRNKGNFPGRFSGRQFSNSRSEMNVSTLELGDSALYLCASSLYPVAGYEQYFGPGTRLTVT.

This clonotype was seen a few times. The rearrangement uses TRBV7-8 and TRBJ1-4, with TRBD1 matching 7 bases. Per germline, CDR1 SGHVS and CDR2 FQNEAQ. This CDR3 has 16 residues. With 5 bases clipped from V and 4 bases from J, the junction kept 10 bases outside the gene matches. The CDR3 is CASSRRPGQFNEKLFF. DNA of the CDR3: TGTGCCAGCAGCCGGAGACCGGGACAGTTTAATGAAAAACTGTTTTTT.

This clonotype has at least ten counts. This chain uses TRBV10-2 with TRBJ1-1, with D possibly matching TRBD1 (6 bases). Trimming pared 0 bases from V and 4 bases from J, leaving 15 bases between. CDR3 size: 16 residues. CDR1 is WSHSY, CDR2 SAAADI, per germline. In DNA form, the CDR3 reads TGCGCCAGCAGTGAGTCGCGGGGGGGCATCGGCACTGAAGCTTTCTTT. This gives the protein CASSESRGGIGTEAFF.

The J gene is TRBJ2-7, the V gene TRBV28; 7 bases map to TRBD1. V gave up 5 bases and J gave up 1 base; unmatched junction bases: 5. This CDR3 is built from 14 residues. Germline CDR1 is MDHEN and CDR2 is SYDVKM. The CDR3: CASSARTGSYEQYF. DNA of the CDR3: TGTGCCAGCAGTGCCCGGACAGGATCCTACGAGCAGTACTTC.

This clonotype was picked up a small number of times. The chain carries TRBV4-1 and TRBJ1-6; D unclear. With 0 bases removed from V and 9 bases from J, the gap between germline ends came to 6 bases. Germline V gene lookup returns CDR1 MGHRA and CDR2 YSYEKL. The length of the CDR3 is 13 residues. The CDR3 sequence is CASSQEGSSPLHF. The CDR3, as DNA: TGCGCCAGCAGCCAAGAGGGCAGTTCACCCCTCCACTTT.

J is TRBJ2-7 and V is TRBV6-6, with 9 bases matching TRBD1. V lost 6 bases, J lost 7 bases, and 10 bases stayed unmatched. This CDR3 comprises 14 residues. The germline CDR1 and CDR2 sequences are MNHNY and SVGAGI (reference sequence). This CDR3 reads CASRGRTGAKEQYF. CDR3 DNA: TGTGCCAGCAGGGGTCGGACAGGGGCTAAGGAGCAGTACTTC.

The V and J genes are TRBV20-1 and TRBJ2-5; D gene uncertain. The CDR3 consists of 12 residues. The germline CDR1 and CDR2 sequences are DFQATT and SNEGSKA (reference sequence). V was shortened by 5 bases and J by 5 bases, with 12 bases between the two germline ends. This chain's CDR3 is CSAWGGIETQYF. For the CDR3, the DNA is TGCAGTGCTTGGGGTGGTATCGAGACCCAGTACTTC.

The gene calls are TRBV5-1 and TRBJ2-3; 7 bases agree with TRBD1. There are 15 residues in the CDR3. With 0 bases clipped from V and 5 bases from J, the junction kept 6 bases outside the gene matches. Germline V lookup: CDR1 SGHRS, CDR2 YFSETQ. The CDR3 protein is CASSLGPGGIDTQYF. The CDR3 region has the DNA TGCGCCAGCAGCTTGGGCCCAGGGGGAATAGATACGCAGTATTTT.